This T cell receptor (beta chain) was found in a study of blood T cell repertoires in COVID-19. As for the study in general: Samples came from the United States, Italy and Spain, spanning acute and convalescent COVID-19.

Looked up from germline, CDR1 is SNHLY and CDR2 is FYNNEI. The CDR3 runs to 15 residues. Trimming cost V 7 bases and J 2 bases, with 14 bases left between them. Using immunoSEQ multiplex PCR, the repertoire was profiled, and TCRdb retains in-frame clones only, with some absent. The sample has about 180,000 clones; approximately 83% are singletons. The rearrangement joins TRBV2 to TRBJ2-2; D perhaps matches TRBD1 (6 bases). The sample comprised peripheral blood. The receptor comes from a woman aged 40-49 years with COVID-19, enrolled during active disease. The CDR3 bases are TGTGCCAGCAATGGGGTTGGGGGCAACACCGGGGAGCTGTTTTTT. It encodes CASNGVGGNTGELFF.